This is a list of T cell receptor beta chains from one sample in a study of human T cells and chemical hapten exposure. TCRdb re-analysed the RACE reads in MiXCR, keeping a single row per CDR3 protein. The table records some 100,000 distinct CDR3 sequences, 9% to 9.5% of them present only once. This material consisted of whole blood, taken in connection with sensitization to the hapten diphenylcyclopropenone (DPC). The receptors derive from a woman aged 40-49 years with alopecia areata. Some clones in this sample may be carry-over from other donors' samples. Both conserved end residues are part of each CDR3. D genes are given only for firm matches. The size of a clone is reported for some rows only, either as once, few or many, or as a class for expanded clones.

TRBJ1-6	TRBV6-2/TRBV6-3	-	TRBD1	TGTGCCAGCAGTTACTCGACCTCAGGGGGTGGTTCACCCCTCCACTTT	CASSYSTSGGGSPLHF
TRBJ2-3	TRBV7-9	-	-	TGTGCCAGCAGCTTATTGTGGGTCACAGATACGCAGTATTTT	CASSLLWVTDTQYF
TRBJ2-7	TRBV19	many	TRBD1	TGTGCCAGTAGTCGGGACAGCTCCTACGAGCAGTACTTC	CASSRDSSYEQYF
TRBJ2-1	TRBV4-1	few	TRBD2	TGCGCCAGCAGCCAACTAGCGGGGGGGTCAAGCTCCTACAATGAGCAGTTCTTC	CASSQLAGGSSSYNEQFF
TRBJ2-5	TRBV7-8	-	-	TGTGCCAGCAGCTTAGTAAGGCAAGAGACCCAGTACTTC	CASSLVRQETQYF
TRBJ2-7	TRBV4-2	many	TRBD1	TGTGCCAGCAGCCCCCGCCGGGACAGCTACGAGCAGTACTTC	CASSPRRDSYEQYF
TRBJ2-1	TRBV7-9	many	TRBD1	TGTGCCAGCAGCCGAGGGACAGGGGACCAGTTCTTC	CASSRGTGDQFF
TRBJ2-1	TRBV20-1	few	TRBD2	TGCAGTGCTTACATAGCGGGGGGGTCCTACAATGAGCAGTTCTTC	CSAYIAGGSYNEQFF
TRBJ2-1	TRBV18	-	-	TGTGCCAGCTCACAGCTAAGCTCCTACAATGAGCAGTTCTTC	CASSQLSSYNEQFF
TRBJ1-5	TRBV29-1	-	TRBD1	TGCAGCGTTGGAAACCAGGGGGGAGGACAGCCCCAGCATTTT	CSVGNQGGGQPQHF
TRBJ1-1	TRBV5-1	-	-	TGCGCCAGCAGCGATGGACGGATGACTGAAGCTTTCTTT	CASSDGRMTEAFF
TRBJ2-1	TRBV18	few	-	TGTGCCAGCTCATCGGCGGGACCCTCCACCAATGAGCAGTTCTTC	CASSSAGPSTNEQFF
TRBJ1-3	TRBV2	many	-	TGTGCCAGCAGTGAATTACAGTTCTCCGGAAACACCATATATTTT	CASSELQFSGNTIYF
TRBJ2-1	TRBV29-1	-	TRBD2	TGCAGCGTTGAAGTGCGGGGGGGCCCCCAAGAGCAGTTCTTC	CSVEVRGGPQEQFF
TRBJ1-1	TRBV5-1	many	-	TGCGCCAGCAGCTTGACTACAGCAAACACTGAAGCTTTCTTT	CASSLTTANTEAFF
TRBJ1-6	TRBV3-1	few	-	TGTGCCAGCAGCCCCCCTAGAGGTACGGGATCACCCCTCCACTTT	CASSPPRGTGSPLHF
TRBJ2-7	TRBV7-9	many	-	TGTGCCAGCAGCTTAGGGAGAGACGGAGCCTACGAGCAGTACTTC	CASSLGRDGAYEQYF
TRBJ1-2	TRBV19	many	TRBD1	TGTGCCAGTCGGCCAGGGGGATATGGCTACACCTTC	CASRPGGYGYTF
TRBJ2-3	TRBV12-3/TRBV12-4	few	-	TGTGCCAGCAGTTGGGGCGGAACAGATACGCAGTATTTT	CASSWGGTDTQYF
TRBJ1-2	TRBV7-9	-	-	TGTGCCAGCAGCCTAAATTTCTTGGGACGCTATGGCTACACCTTC	CASSLNFLGRYGYTF
TRBJ2-5	TRBV18	-	-	TGTGCCAGCTCACTGACAGGTCGACAGGAGACCCAGTACTTC	CASSLTGRQETQYF
TRBJ2-2	TRBV6-2/TRBV6-3	-	-	TGTGCCAGCACTGGGACGGTTTACACCGGGGAGCTGTTTTTT	CASTGTVYTGELFF
TRBJ2-7	TRBV27	many	TRBD2	TGTGCCAGCAGAGCCGGACTAGCGGGGTTATACGAGCAGTACTTC	CASRAGLAGLYEQYF
TRBJ2-7	TRBV20-1	many	-	TGCAGTGCTAGGGGACGGATTTACGAGCAGTACTTC	CSARGRIYEQYF
TRBJ2-2	TRBV5-1	few	TRBD1	TGCGCCAGCAGCCTAAGGACAGGGCTGAACACCGGGGAGCTGTTTTTT	CASSLRTGLNTGELFF
TRBJ2-7	TRBV7-2	many	TRBD1	TGTGCCAGCAGCTACCAGACAGGGTGGTCCTACGAGCAGTACTTC	CASSYQTGWSYEQYF
TRBJ2-7	TRBV20-1	many	-	TGCAGTGCCGTGGCAGACATCGCCCCACGGTACTTC	CSAVADIAPRYF
TRBJ2-2	TRBV9	-	-	TGTGCCAGCAGCGTAGATGTTGCCGGGGAGCTGTTTTTT	CASSVDVAGELFF
TRBJ1-2	TRBV6-2/TRBV6-3	-	-	TGTGCCAGCAGTTACAACAGGAAAGGGGGCTACACCTTC	CASSYNRKGGYTF
TRBJ1-2	TRBV20-1	many	-	TGCAGTGCTAGCCCCACGGGGGGTCTAGATGGCTACACCTTC	CSASPTGGLDGYTF
TRBJ2-3	TRBV28	few	-	TGTGCCAGCAGTCCCCCGGGACTCCGCACAGATACGCAGTATTTT	CASSPPGLRTDTQYF
TRBJ2-3	TRBV27	few	-	TGTGCCAGCAGTTTACCGAGCACAGATACGCAGTATTTT	CASSLPSTDTQYF
TRBJ2-1	TRBV19	many	-	TGTGCCAGTAGTGCAGGGTCGGTCAACAATGAGCAGTTCTTC	CASSAGSVNNEQFF
TRBJ2-7	TRBV18	many	TRBD2	TGTACCAGCTCACCAGCGGGGGGGCTGGGGAACGAGCAGTACTTC	CTSSPAGGLGNEQYF
TRBJ1-1	TRBV7-9	many	TRBD1	TGTGCCAGCAGCTTACACAGTACAGGGGGGGAAGCTTTCTTT	CASSLHSTGGEAFF
TRBJ1-2	TRBV18	many	-	TGTGCCAGCTCACCATCCGCAGACCCTTCTAACTATGGCTACACCTTC	CASSPSADPSNYGYTF
TRBJ2-7	TRBV11-2	few	-	TGTGCCAGCAGCTTAACCAGGACTGAGCAGTACTTC	CASSLTRTEQYF
TRBJ2-2	TRBV10-3	many	-	TGTGCCATCAGTGAGTCTGACTGGCTTAACACCGGGGAGCTGTTTTTT	CAISESDWLNTGELFF
TRBJ2-1	TRBV10-3	many	TRBD2	TGTGCCATCAGGCTAGCGGCCCTTAATGAGCAGTTCTTC	CAIRLAALNEQFF
TRBJ2-2	TRBV5-1	many	-	TGCGCCAGCAAGGACGGGGAGAGGACCGGGGAGCTGTTTTTT	CASKDGERTGELFF
TRBJ2-1	TRBV7-9	many	TRBD2	TGTGCCAGCAGCTTAGTTAGCGGGGGGCCCCATGAGCAGTTCTTC	CASSLVSGGPHEQFF
TRBJ2-4	TRBV11-2	many	-	TGTGCCAGCACCGAGTCCCAGGGTTTAAGAAACATTCAGTACTTC	CASTESQGLRNIQYF
TRBJ2-2	TRBV7-3	few	-	TGTGCCAGCAGCTCCACGGGCGGGGAGCTGTTTTTT	CASSSTGGELFF
TRBJ2-7	TRBV5-6	-	-	TGTGCCAGCAGCCTGACGCGTTCCTACGAGCAGTACTTC	CASSLTRSYEQYF
TRBJ2-3	TRBV28	many	TRBD1	TGTGCCAGCAGTAGGACAGGTCTGAAGGACACAGATACGCAGTATTTT	CASSRTGLKDTDTQYF
TRBJ1-2	TRBV12-3/TRBV12-4	many	-	TGTGCCAGCAGTGCGGTCTCGAACTATGGCTACACCTTC	CASSAVSNYGYTF
TRBJ2-7	TRBV29-1	many	TRBD1	TGCAGCGTTGAAGCACAGGGGGTTAGTCACGAGCAGTACTTC	CSVEAQGVSHEQYF